This T cell receptor (beta chain) was obtained from a study of naive and memory T cell subsets. Trimming shortened V by 6 bases and J by 5 bases, and 11 bases separated the two germline ends. The V gene's germline CDR1 is MNHEY and CDR2 SVGAGI. The CDR3 is 12 residues long. This clonotype was seen a few times. What it binds is unknown. Study-wide points: Each distinct alpha or beta sequence counts as one clonotype. Especially in CD8 cells, naive repertoires contained a few larger clonotypes, possibly CD45RA-re-expressing memory cells.

CMV status came from CD4+ T cell IFNgamma after overnight CMV lysate stimulation of fresh PBMCs. An equimolar mix of two oligonucleotides served as the beta constant-region primer for TRBC1 and TRBC2. Four rounds of PCR amplified the ligated cDNA using nested alpha and beta constant-region primers plus SP2. Each CDR3 protein is one row after TCRdb ran MiXCR on the UMI-ligation and nested PCR reads. The table includes under 150,000 distinct CDR3 sequences, about a fifth detected once. The V gene is TRBV6-5, the J gene TRBJ2-7; D is perhaps TRBD1 or TRBD2 (5 bases each). This TCR was recovered from a human donor in good health. Specimen: naive CD8+ T cells from blood. The CDR3 reads CASSSLGDEQYF. CDR3 bases: TGTGCCAGCAGCTCCCTGGGGGACGAGCAGTACTTC.